The entry that follows covers one TCR beta chain sequence. Its antigen is unknown. A read error may produce the germline difference seen at one junction end. This sample was included in a study of shared clonotypes between healthy human individuals. The CDR3 is made up of 15 amino acids. Germline CDR1 SGDLS, CDR2 YYNGEE. Data came from immunoSEQ multiplex PCR; TCRdb stores just in-frame clones and leaves some out. The sample carries around 95,000 clones, about 68% recorded once. Study findings and constraints: All-four-donor shared clonotypes had higher generation probabilities than non-shared clonotypes did. Between a few donors, naive CD4 clonotypes were shared at a level of approximately 5%.

The source is a man aged 25-45 years in good health. The sample taken for sequencing was memory CD8+ T cells sorted from blood. Subset specified: CD45RO+ cells pooled with CCR7-negative TemRA cells. The rearrangement joins TRBV9 to TRBJ2-3; D gene ambiguous. The CDR3 loop is CASSPRWGSTDTQYF. The CDR3 coding sequence is TGTGCCAGCAGCCCCCGATGGGGAAGCACAGATACACAGTATTTT.